The T cell receptor beta chain described here comes from a study of radiotherapy plus CTLA-4 blockade in lung cancer. Profiled with immunoSEQ multiplex PCR; TCRdb holds only in-frame clones, not every one. This sample has 45,000 or so clones, with nearly 90% found just once. There are 14 residues in the CDR3. Germline CDR1 and CDR2: MNHEY and SVGAGI. Trimming shortened V by 7 bases and J by 6 bases, and 18 bases separated the two germline ends. V and J are TRBV6-5 and TRBJ1-1, with D tentatively TRBD1 (5 bases). The receptor's source is a human donor with non-small cell lung cancer whose response to radiotherapy plus ipilimumab could not be evaluated. Material: peripheral blood, obtained from a patient treated with radiotherapy plus ipilimumab. The CDR3 loop is CASNSRTMGAEAFF. For the CDR3, the DNA is TGTGCCAGCAATTCACGGACTATGGGGGCTGAAGCTTTCTTT.